These T cell receptor beta chains were read from a single sample in a study of cytomegalovirus exposure and HLA in healthy donors. Profiling relied on immunoSEQ multiplex PCR, and the TCRdb table lists in-frame clones only, not all of them. The sample lists around 130,000 clones; over 6.5% were seen once. Sequencing was performed on PBMCs. Every receptor here comes from a woman in her 40s in good health and CMV-seropositive. Both conserved end residues are trimmed from each CDR3. The order of the fields is V gene, J gene, CDR3 protein.

TRBV5-6,TRBJ1-1,ASTPHTGGATVRNTEAF
TRBV18,TRBJ1-1,ASSPSGPNTEAF
TRBV12-5,TRBJ2-7,ASGFGTAYEQY
TRBV7-7,TRBJ2-2,ASSLAEGPKLF
TRBV5-1,TRBJ2-1,ASSLDGDNEQF
TRBV2,TRBJ2-1,ASGTSGGYNEQF
TRBV7-3,TRBJ2-7,ASSLSQGPYPYEQY
TRBV30,TRBJ1-1,AWSVPHRGRAL
TRBV12-5,TRBJ2-1,ASGLGLGSNEQF
TRBV15,TRBJ1-2,ATSSVDRAYGYT
TRBV5-4,TRBJ1-2,ASSEDRGSKGGYT
TRBV28,TRBJ2-2,ASSLETAKRYTGELF
TRBV5-1,TRBJ1-1,ASSLTYRAILNTEAF
TRBV19,TRBJ2-7,ASRTLGSENAYEQY
TRBV2,TRBJ2-1,ASSAGQGQSYNEQF
TRBV14,TRBJ1-1,ASSQDYVTGEAF
TRBV10-3,TRBJ2-5,AIKETAYQETQY
TRBV25-1,TRBJ2-7,ASNTGYGLYEQY
TRBV14,TRBJ2-1,ASSQPGLVMNEQF
TRBV5-1,TRBJ1-2,ASSALTGSDYGYT
TRBV5-4,TRBJ1-1,ASSFRGSNTEAF
TRBV28,TRBJ2-6,ASSPTGTPSGANVLT
TRBV7-2,TRBJ1-2,ASSLEIGAGYT
TRBV2,TRBJ1-5,ASRIPREGNQPQH
TRBV6-5,TRBJ1-2,ASSYSGSELGYT
TRBV5-1,TRBJ2-1,ASSLAGTSGGAGNEQF
TRBV7-9,TRBJ2-5,ASSRVEGVETQY
TRBV5-1,TRBJ1-4,ASSGGSVSEKLF
TRBV28,TRBJ2-5,ATGGYQETQY
TRBV30,TRBJ1-2,AWSVPGTYGYT